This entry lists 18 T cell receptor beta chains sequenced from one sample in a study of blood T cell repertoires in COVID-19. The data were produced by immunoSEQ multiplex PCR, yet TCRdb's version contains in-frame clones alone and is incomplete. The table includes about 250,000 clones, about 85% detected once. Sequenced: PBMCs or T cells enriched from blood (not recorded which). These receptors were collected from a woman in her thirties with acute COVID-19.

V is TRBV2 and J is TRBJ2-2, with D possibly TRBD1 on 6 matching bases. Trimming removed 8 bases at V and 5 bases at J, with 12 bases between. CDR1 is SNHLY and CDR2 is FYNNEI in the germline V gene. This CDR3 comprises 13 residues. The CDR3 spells CASGTGFTGELFF. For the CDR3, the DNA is TGTGCCAGCGGTACAGGGTTTACCGGGGAGCTGTTTTTT. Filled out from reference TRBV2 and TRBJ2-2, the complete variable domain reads EPEVTQTPSHQVTQMGQEVILRCVPISNHLYFYWYRQILGQKVEFLVSFYNNEISEKSEIFDDQFSVERPDGSNFTLKIRSTKLEDSAMYFCASGTGFTGELFFGEGSRLTVL.

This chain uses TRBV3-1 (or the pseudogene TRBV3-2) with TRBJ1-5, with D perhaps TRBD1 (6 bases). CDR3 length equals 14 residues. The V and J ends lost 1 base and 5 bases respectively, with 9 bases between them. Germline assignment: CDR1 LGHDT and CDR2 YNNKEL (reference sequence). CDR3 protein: CASSQAYRDQPQHF. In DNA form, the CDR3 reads TGTGCCAGCAGCCAAGCGTACAGGGATCAGCCCCAGCATTTT.

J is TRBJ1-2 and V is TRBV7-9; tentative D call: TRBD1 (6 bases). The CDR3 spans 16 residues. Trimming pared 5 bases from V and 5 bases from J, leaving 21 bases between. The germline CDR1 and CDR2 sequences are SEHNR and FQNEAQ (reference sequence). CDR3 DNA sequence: TGTGCCAGCAGCGATAACCTTCTGACAGGACAATATGGCTACACCTTC. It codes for CASSDNLLTGQYGYTF.

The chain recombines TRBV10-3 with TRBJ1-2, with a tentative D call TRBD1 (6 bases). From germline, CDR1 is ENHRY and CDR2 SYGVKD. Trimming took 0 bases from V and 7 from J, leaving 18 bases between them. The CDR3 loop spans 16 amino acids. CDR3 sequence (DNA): TGTGCCATCAGTGAGTCGATTTCAGGGGAAATTGGTGGCTACACCTTC. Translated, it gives CAISESISGEIGGYTF.

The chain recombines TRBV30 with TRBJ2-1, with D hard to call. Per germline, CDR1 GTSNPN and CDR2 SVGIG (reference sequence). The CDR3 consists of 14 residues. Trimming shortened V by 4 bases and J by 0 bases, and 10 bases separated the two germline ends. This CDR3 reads CAWTPDSSYNEQFF. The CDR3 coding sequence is TGTGCCTGGACTCCCGATAGCTCCTACAATGAGCAGTTCTTC.

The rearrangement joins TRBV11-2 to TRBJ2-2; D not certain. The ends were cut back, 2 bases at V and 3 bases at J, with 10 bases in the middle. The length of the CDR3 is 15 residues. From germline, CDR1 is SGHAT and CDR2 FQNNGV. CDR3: CASSLNPTDTGELFF. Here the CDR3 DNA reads TGTGCCAGCAGCTTAAATCCAACGGACACCGGGGAGCTGTTTTTT.

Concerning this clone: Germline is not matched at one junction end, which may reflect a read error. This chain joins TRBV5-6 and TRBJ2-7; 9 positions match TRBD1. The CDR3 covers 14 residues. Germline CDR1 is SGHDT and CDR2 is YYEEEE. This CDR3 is CASSLGTGKRELYF. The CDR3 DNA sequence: TGTGCCAGCAGCCTAGGGACAGGGAAACGTGAGCTGTACTTC.

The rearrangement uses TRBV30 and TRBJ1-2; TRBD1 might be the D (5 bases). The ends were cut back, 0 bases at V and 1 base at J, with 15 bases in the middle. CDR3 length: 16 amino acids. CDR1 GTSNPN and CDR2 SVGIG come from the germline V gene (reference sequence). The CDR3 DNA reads TGTGCCTGGAGTGTGCATTATCCAAGGGGTAACTATGGCTACACCTTC. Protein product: CAWSVHYPRGNYGYTF.

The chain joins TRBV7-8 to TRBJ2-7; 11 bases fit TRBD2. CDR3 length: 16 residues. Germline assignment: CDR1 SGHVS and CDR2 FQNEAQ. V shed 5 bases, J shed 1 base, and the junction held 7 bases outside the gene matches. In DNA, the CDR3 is TGTGCCAGCAGCCGCCATCTAGCGGGGGGTTCCTACGAGCAGTACTTC. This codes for CASSRHLAGGSYEQYF.

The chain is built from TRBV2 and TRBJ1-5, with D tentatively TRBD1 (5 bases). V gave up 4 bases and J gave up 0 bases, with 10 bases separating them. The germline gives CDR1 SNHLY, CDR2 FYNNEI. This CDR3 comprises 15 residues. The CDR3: CASSGDSYSNQPQHF. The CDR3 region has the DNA TGTGCCAGCAGTGGCGACAGCTATAGCAATCAGCCCCAGCATTTT.

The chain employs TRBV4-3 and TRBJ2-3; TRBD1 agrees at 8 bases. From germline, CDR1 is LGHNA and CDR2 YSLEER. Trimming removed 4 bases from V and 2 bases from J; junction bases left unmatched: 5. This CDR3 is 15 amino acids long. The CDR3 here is CASSPRDRSTDTQYF. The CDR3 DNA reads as TGCGCCAGCAGCCCACGGGACAGGTCCACAGATACGCAGTATTTT.

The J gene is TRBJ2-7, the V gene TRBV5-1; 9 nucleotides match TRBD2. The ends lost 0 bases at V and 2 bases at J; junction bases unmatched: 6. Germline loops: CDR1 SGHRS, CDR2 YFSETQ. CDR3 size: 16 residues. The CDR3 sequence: CASSLAGTSKTYEQYF. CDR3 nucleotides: TGCGCCAGCAGCTTGGCCGGGACTAGCAAGACCTACGAGCAGTACTTC.

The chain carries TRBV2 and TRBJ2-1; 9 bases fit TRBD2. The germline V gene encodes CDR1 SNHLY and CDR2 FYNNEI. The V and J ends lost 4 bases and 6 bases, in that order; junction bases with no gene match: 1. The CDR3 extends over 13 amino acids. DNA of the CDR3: TGTGCCAGCAGTGCGCGGGGGGGCAATGAGCAGTTCTTC. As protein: CASSARGGNEQFF.

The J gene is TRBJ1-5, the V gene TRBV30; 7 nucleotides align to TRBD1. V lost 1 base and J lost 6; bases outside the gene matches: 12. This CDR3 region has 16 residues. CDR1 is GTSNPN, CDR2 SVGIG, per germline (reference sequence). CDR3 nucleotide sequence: TGTGCCTGGAGTGGGCCCGACAGGGAGAGGGGTCAGCCCCAGCATTTT. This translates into CAWSGPDRERGQPQHF.

CDR3 coding DNA: TGTGCCAGCTCACCACGGGCAGGATCTGAGGAGACCCAGTACTTC. Translation: CASSPRAGSEETQYF. The rearrangement uses TRBV18 and TRBJ2-5; D not certain. Germline loops: CDR1 KGHSH, CDR2 LQKENI. The CDR3 has 15 amino acids. V was clipped by 1 base and J by 5 bases, with 14 bases between them.

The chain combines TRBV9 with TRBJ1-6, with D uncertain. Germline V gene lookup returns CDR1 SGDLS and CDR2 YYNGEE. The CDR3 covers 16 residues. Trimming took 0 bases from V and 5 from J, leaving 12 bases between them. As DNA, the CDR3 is TGTGCCAGCAGCGTAGGGGCTTCCTTCGATAATTCACCCCTCCACTTT. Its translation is CASSVGASFDNSPLHF. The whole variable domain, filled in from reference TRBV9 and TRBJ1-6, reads DSGVTQTPKHLITATGQRVTLRCSPRSGDLSVYWYQQSLDQGLQFLIQYYNGEERAKGNILERFSAQQFPDLHSELNLSSLELGDSALYFCASSVGASFDNSPLHFGNGTRLTVT.

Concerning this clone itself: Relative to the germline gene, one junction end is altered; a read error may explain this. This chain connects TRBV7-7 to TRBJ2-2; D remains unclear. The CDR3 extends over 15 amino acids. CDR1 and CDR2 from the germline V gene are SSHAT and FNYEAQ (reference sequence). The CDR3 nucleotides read TGTGCTAGCAGCTTTTCTCCACAAATCACCGGGGAGCTGTTTTTT. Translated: CASSFSPQITGELFF.

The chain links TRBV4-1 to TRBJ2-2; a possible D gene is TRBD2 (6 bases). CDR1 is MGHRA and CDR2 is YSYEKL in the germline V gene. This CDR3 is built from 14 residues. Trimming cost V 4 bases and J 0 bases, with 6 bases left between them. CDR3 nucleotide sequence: TGCGCCAGCAGCCGGGGGGCGAACACCGGGGAGCTGTTTTTT. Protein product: CASSRGANTGELFF.